This is a list of T cell receptor beta chains from one sample in a study of cytomegalovirus exposure and HLA in healthy donors. The method was immunoSEQ multiplex PCR; TCRdb's version includes in-frame clones alone and lacks a portion of them. The sample has around 200,000 clones, around 83% seen once. Source material: PBMCs. These receptors came from a girl aged 5-17 years in good health and CMV-seronegative. Both conserved end residues are part of each CDR3. Each record gives: D gene, V gene, J gene, clone size, CDR3 DNA, CDR3 protein. The D gene is left open where the match is weak. For some rows the clone size is stated as once, few or many, or as a class when expanded; others skip it.

D: .
V: TRBV28
J: TRBJ1-5
size: .
DNA: TGTGCCAGCAGTTTCAGGGGTCAGCCCCAGCATTTT
CDR3: CASSFRGQPQHF

D: .
V: TRBV27
J: TRBJ2-7
size: .
DNA: TGTGCCAGCAGTTTTGTTCCGGGGTCCTACGAGCAGTACTTC
CDR3: CASSFVPGSYEQYF

D: TRBD2
V: TRBV5-1
J: TRBJ2-5
size: .
DNA: TGCGCCAGCAGCTTGAGGCTAGCGGGGGCTTCTGAGGGGACCCAGTACTTC
CDR3: CASSLRLAGASEGTQYF

D: TRBD1
V: TRBV9
J: TRBJ2-5
size: .
DNA: TGTGCCAGCAGCGTAGACCCAGGACAGGGGTCGCGGGAGACCCAGTACTTC
CDR3: CASSVDPGQGSRETQYF

D: .
V: TRBV28
J: TRBJ1-2
size: .
DNA: TGTGCCAGCAGTCCGAGGGCTCCCAGGGGCCATGGCTACACCTTC
CDR3: CASSPRAPRGHGYTF

D: .
V: TRBV28
J: TRBJ2-7
size: .
DNA: TGTGCCAGCAGTGTTGCGCCTAAGTACGAGCAGTACTTC
CDR3: CASSVAPKYEQYF

D: .
V: TRBV7-6
J: TRBJ1-1
size: .
DNA: TGTGCCAGCAGCCGGGGGGAGCCGCCGGCTGAAGCTTTCTTT
CDR3: CASSRGEPPAEAFF

D: .
V: TRBV10-3
J: TRBJ2-7
size: few
DNA: TGTGCCACCGGGATCTCTCCCTACGAGCAGTACTTC
CDR3: CATGISPYEQYF

D: .
V: TRBV6-1
J: TRBJ2-2
size: .
DNA: TGTGCCAGCAGTGAAGCGCGCCGGCAGGCCGGGGAGCTGTTTTTT
CDR3: CASSEARRQAGELFF

D: .
V: TRBV30
J: TRBJ1-4
size: .
DNA: TGTGCCTGGAGTGCAGGGTTTAATGAAAAACTGTTTTTT
CDR3: CAWSAGFNEKLFF

D: TRBD1
V: TRBV2
J: TRBJ2-1
size: .
DNA: TGTGCCAGCAGTGGCCGACGGACAGGGGGATGGGATGAGCAGTTCTTC
CDR3: CASSGRRTGGWDEQFF

D: TRBD1
V: TRBV27
J: TRBJ2-1
size: .
DNA: TGTGCCAGCAGCACTACAGGGGTTGGCTACAATGAGCAGTTCTTC
CDR3: CASSTTGVGYNEQFF

D: .
V: TRBV5-4
J: TRBJ2-3
size: .
DNA: TGTGCCAGCAGCCCCGTCCAGGGGATTAGCACAGATACGCAGTATTTT
CDR3: CASSPVQGISTDTQYF

D: .
V: TRBV9
J: TRBJ1-5
size: .
DNA: TGTGCCAGCAGCGTTGGTGGGTGGGGCCAGCCCCAGCATTTT
CDR3: CASSVGGWGQPQHF

D: TRBD1
V: TRBV2
J: TRBJ1-5
size: .
DNA: TGTGCCAGCAGCCCCGGGACAGTGCCTAACGCGAATCAGCCCCAGCATTTT
CDR3: CASSPGTVPNANQPQHF

D: TRBD2
V: TRBV18
J: TRBJ2-5
size: .
DNA: TGTGCCAGCTCACCTATGAATAGCGGGGGAAAAGAGACCCAGTACTTC
CDR3: CASSPMNSGGKETQYF

D: TRBD1
V: TRBV7-9
J: TRBJ1-1
size: few
DNA: TGTGCCAGCTCCGCGACAGGGGCTGCCCCTGAAGCTTTCTTT
CDR3: CASSATGAAPEAFF

D: .
V: TRBV19
J: TRBJ2-1
size: .
DNA: TGTGCCAGTACCCAGGGGTCGTATAGCTCCTACAATGAGCAGTTCTTC
CDR3: CASTQGSYSSYNEQFF

D: TRBD1
V: TRBV2
J: TRBJ1-2
size: .
DNA: TGTGCCAGCAGTGAGGGGACAGGGGGATTCTATGGCTACACCTTC
CDR3: CASSEGTGGFYGYTF

D: TRBD1
V: TRBV30
J: TRBJ2-2
size: .
DNA: TGTGCCTGTGACAGGGGTCGGAACACCGGGGAGCTGTTTTTT
CDR3: CACDRGRNTGELFF

D: .
V: TRBV19
J: TRBJ1-3
size: .
DNA: TGTGCCAGTAGTGGACAGTATGGAAACACCATATATTTT
CDR3: CASSGQYGNTIYF

D: TRBD1
V: TRBV4-3
J: TRBJ1-1
size: .
DNA: TGCGCCAGCAGCCAGCGGGACAGTTCTGGAACTGAAGCTTTCTTT
CDR3: CASSQRDSSGTEAFF

D: .
V: TRBV5-1
J: TRBJ1-1
size: .
DNA: TGCGCCAGCAGCTGGGGGGTCGGAAACACTGAAGCTTTCTTT
CDR3: CASSWGVGNTEAFF

D: TRBD2
V: TRBV2
J: TRBJ2-7
size: .
DNA: TGTGCCTCCCTAGGACTAGCGGACACCTACGAGCAGTACTTC
CDR3: CASLGLADTYEQYF

D: TRBD1
V: TRBV7-2
J: TRBJ1-4
size: .
DNA: TGTGCCAGCAATCGACAGGGGCAGGGAAGTGAAAAACTGTTTTTT
CDR3: CASNRQGQGSEKLFF

D: TRBD1
V: TRBV10-1
J: TRBJ2-1
size: .
DNA: TGCGCCAGCAGTGCCTCGACAGGGATCAATGAGCAGTTCTTC
CDR3: CASSASTGINEQFF

D: .
V: TRBV7-8
J: TRBJ2-5
size: .
DNA: TGTGCCAGCAGGAAAAACTGGGAGACCCAGTACTTC
CDR3: CASRKNWETQYF

D: TRBD2
V: TRBV30
J: TRBJ2-1
size: few
DNA: TGTGCCTGGAGTGTACCCCGACAGTGGGGGGGCAATGAGCAGTTCTTC
CDR3: CAWSVPRQWGGNEQFF

D: TRBD2
V: TRBV4-2
J: TRBJ2-7
size: .
DNA: TGTGCCAGCAGCCAAGATCGAATAGCGGGAGGAACCTACGAGCAGTACTTC
CDR3: CASSQDRIAGGTYEQYF

D: TRBD1
V: TRBV25-1
J: TRBJ1-2
size: .
DNA: TGTGCCAGCAGTGACCCCCCGGGACAGCCTAACTATGGCTACACCTTC
CDR3: CASSDPPGQPNYGYTF

D: .
V: TRBV7-9
J: TRBJ1-2
size: .
DNA: TGTGCCAGCAGCCCACTCGTAGGACGGGACTACGATGGCTACACCTTC
CDR3: CASSPLVGRDYDGYTF

D: TRBD2
V: TRBV10-3
J: TRBJ2-3
size: .
DNA: TGTGCCATCACCCGAGCGGGGGAGTCCACAGATACGCAGTATTTT
CDR3: CAITRAGESTDTQYF

D: .
V: TRBV7-2
J: TRBJ2-7
size: .
DNA: TGTGCCAGCAGCCAGGTACACCCCTCCTACGAGCAGTACTTC
CDR3: CASSQVHPSYEQYF

D: .
V: TRBV7-8
J: TRBJ2-1
size: .
DNA: TGTGCCAGCAGCTTAAAGGGACGGACAGTACCCGACTCCTACAATGAGCAGTTCTTC
CDR3: CASSLKGRTVPDSYNEQFF

D: .
V: TRBV28
J: TRBJ2-3
size: once
DNA: TGTGCCAGCAGTTTAGCGGCTAGCACAGATACGCAGTATTTT
CDR3: CASSLAASTDTQYF

D: TRBD2
V: TRBV5-1
J: TRBJ2-5
size: .
DNA: TGCGCCAGCAGCTTGGCTAGCGGGAGGCAAGAGACCCAGTACTTC
CDR3: CASSLASGRQETQYF

D: .
V: TRBV4-2
J: TRBJ2-7
size: few
DNA: TGTGCCAGCAGTCTCGAGGGGGATGGCGGAAAGCAGTACTTC
CDR3: CASSLEGDGGKQYF

D: TRBD1
V: TRBV27
J: TRBJ1-1
size: few
DNA: TGTGCCAGCAGTTTAAGGACAGGGTCGGTGAACACTGAAGCTTTCTTT
CDR3: CASSLRTGSVNTEAFF